These 20 T cell receptor beta chains share one sample of origin, sequenced in a study of blood T cell repertoires in COVID-19. Here immunoSEQ multiplex PCR was the method, and the copy in TCRdb shows in-frame clones only, minus some. The sample includes over 300,000 clones, roughly 83% of them seen just once. Sequencing was carried out using peripheral blood. The receptors were sampled from a woman aged 45-60 years with acute or convalescent COVID-19.

V gene TRBV24-1 combines with J gene TRBJ2-1; 7 bases are shared with TRBD1. After removal of 2 bases from V and 5 bases from J, the junction contained 5 bases not matched to a gene. The CDR3 consists of 15 residues. Germline CDR1 reads KGHDR; CDR2 reads SFDVKD. CDR3 sequence: CATSDYGTANNEQFF. The CDR3 bases are TGTGCCACCAGTGATTATGGGACAGCCAACAATGAGCAGTTCTTC.

This sequence joins TRBV5-1 and TRBJ2-3, with TRBD1 identical over 7 bases. Germline CDR1 reads SGHRS; CDR2 reads YFSETQ. The V and J ends lost 4 bases and 2 bases, in that order; junction bases with no gene match: 10. This CDR3 spans 16 amino acids. CDR3 loop: CASSPQATGITDTQYF. CDR3 bases: TGCGCCAGCAGCCCCCAAGCGACAGGGATCACAGATACGCAGTATTTT.

V usage is TRBV3-1 (or the pseudogene TRBV3-2) and J usage is TRBJ1-2; 7 bases fit TRBD1. CDR1 and CDR2 (germline): LGHDT, YNNKEL (reference sequence). With 4 bases clipped from V and 8 bases from J, the junction kept 22 bases outside the gene matches. This CDR3 has 18 amino acids. The CDR3 loop reads CASSPNPGQDVKAGGYTF. The CDR3 coding sequence is TGTGCCAGCAGCCCTAACCCCGGACAGGACGTTAAGGCGGGCGGCTACACCTTC.

The chain employs TRBV5-4 and TRBJ2-5, with TRBD2 as a possible D gene (5 bases). Per the germline V gene, CDR1 is SGHNT and CDR2 is YYREEE (reference sequence). V was shortened by 2 bases and J by 5 bases, with 10 bases between the two germline ends. The CDR3 length is 13 residues. This CDR3 is CASSFRTGETQYF. DNA for the CDR3: TGTGCCAGCAGCTTTAGGACTGGGGAGACCCAGTACTTC.

The chain employs TRBV6-1 and TRBJ2-3, with a possible D match to TRBD2 (6 bases). The germline V gene has CDR1 MNHNS and CDR2 SASEGT. V lost 8 bases and J 0 bases, leaving 9 bases between the germline ends. The CDR3 is made up of 13 amino acids. Here the CDR3 reads CASGTASTDTQYF. CDR3 DNA: TGTGCCAGCGGGACTGCTAGCACAGATACGCAGTATTTT.

This CDR3 reads CASDFPNAGTSEGITQYF. The CDR3 bases are TGTGCCAGCGATTTTCCAAACGCCGGGACTAGCGAGGGGATAACGCAGTATTTT. This chain joins TRBV2 and TRBJ2-3, with 10 positions matching TRBD2. V shed 8 bases and J 9 bases; nucleotides not matched to a gene: 23. This CDR3 is built from 18 residues. Per germline, CDR1 SNHLY and CDR2 FYNNEI.

The genes are TRBV9 and TRBJ2-2; D not resolved. V was trimmed by 0 bases and J by 5 bases, leaving 8 bases between them. The V gene's germline CDR1 is SGDLS and CDR2 YYNGEE. The CDR3 is 14 amino acids. Written as DNA, the CDR3 is TGTGCCAGCAGCGTAGAGTCTAGAACCGGGGAGCTGTTTTTT. As protein: CASSVESRTGELFF.

This chain uses TRBV9 with TRBJ2-5; TRBD2 matches at 13 bases. V was pared by 4 bases and J by 3 bases, with 3 bases of the junction left unmatched. The CDR3 covers 15 residues. The germline gives CDR1 SGDLS, CDR2 YYNGEE. The CDR3 sequence: CASSKGTSGEETQYF. The CDR3 DNA is TGTGCCAGCAGCAAGGGGACTAGCGGGGAAGAGACCCAGTACTTC.

The chain uses TRBV29-1 and TRBJ2-5, with D possibly TRBD1 on 5 matching bases. Germline V gene sequence: CDR1 SQVTM, CDR2 ANQGSEA. The length of the CDR3 is 11 residues. The DNA for the CDR3 is TGCAGTTGGGCCTGGGGCGAGACCCAGTACTTC. Amino acids: CSWAWGETQYF. Full variable domain (missing parts from reference TRBV29-1 and TRBJ2-5): SAVISQKPSRDICQRGTSLTIQCQVDSQVTMMFWYRQQPGQSLTLIATANQGSEATYESGFVIDKFPISRPNLTFSTLTVSNMSPEDSSIYLCSWAWGETQYFGPGTRLLVL.

This chain links TRBV28 with TRBJ1-1; possible D gene TRBD1, 5 bases. Trimming left V 4 bases short and J 5 bases short, with 14 bases between. Looked up from germline, CDR1 is MDHEN and CDR2 is SYDVKM. This CDR3 spans 14 amino acids. CDR3 residues: CASSSGGQGTEAFF. CDR3 nucleotide sequence: TGTGCCAGCAGTTCGGGGGGTCAGGGAACTGAAGCTTTCTTT.

V and J are TRBV2 and TRBJ2-6; 8 bases are shared with TRBD1. J lost 4 bases, V lost 5 bases, and 10 bases had no gene match. The CDR3 spans 17 residues. Germline CDR1 reads SNHLY; CDR2 reads FYNNEI. Here the CDR3 reads CASSTDRARAGANVLTF. For the CDR3, the DNA is TGTGCCAGCAGTACGGACAGGGCTAGGGCGGGGGCCAACGTCCTGACTTTC. The full variable domain, rest sourced from reference TRBV2 and TRBJ2-6, is EPEVTQTPSHQVTQMGQEVILRCVPISNHLYFYWYRQILGQKVEFLVSFYNNEISEKSEIFDDQFSVERPDGSNFTLKIRSTKLEDSAMYFCASSTDRARAGANVLTFGAGSRLTVL.

This chain links TRBV2 with TRBJ1-1; unclear D gene. The V gene's germline CDR1 is SNHLY and CDR2 FYNNEI. V lost 0 bases to trimming and J lost 1 base, with 6 bases between them. The CDR3 extends over 14 amino acids. The CDR3 loop reads CASSEASGNTEAFF. Written as DNA, the CDR3 is TGTGCCAGCAGTGAAGCGTCAGGGAACACTGAAGCTTTCTTT.

V and J are TRBV6-5 and TRBJ2-3, with TRBD2 matching 13 bases. CDR3 length: 14 amino acids. V gave up 11 bases and J gave up 5 bases; unmatched junction bases: 7. The germline V gene has CDR1 MNHEY and CDR2 SVGAGI. CDR3 DNA: TGTGCCGTTCAACTAGCGGGAGGGGAAGATACGCAGTATTTT. Translating gives CAVQLAGGEDTQYF.

The count of this clone is one. The rearrangement uses TRBV7-2 and TRBJ1-1, with D possibly TRBD1 on 6 matching bases. The V and J ends lost 5 bases and 8 bases respectively, with 12 bases between them. The CDR3 contains 12 residues. Germline V lookup: CDR1 SGHTA, CDR2 FQGNSA. The CDR3 coding sequence is TGTGCCAGCAGCCCCCGGACAGCCGAAGCTTTCTTT. Translated, it gives CASSPRTAEAFF.

This chain links TRBV19 with TRBJ2-1; D is possibly TRBD2 (6 bases). Germline loops: CDR1 LNHDA, CDR2 SQIVND (reference sequence). The CDR3 spans 15 residues. With 3 bases removed from V and 1 base from J, the gap between germline ends came to 10 bases. The CDR3 bases are TGTGCCAGTAGTATGACGGCGGGGTCCTACAATGAGCAGTTCTTC. It yields the protein CASSMTAGSYNEQFF.

The chain is built from TRBV5-6 and TRBJ2-5; D is perhaps TRBD2 (6 bases). The CDR3 has 13 amino acids. Germline V lookup: CDR1 SGHDT, CDR2 YYEEEE. V was trimmed by 2 bases and J by 5 bases, leaving 10 bases between them. DNA of the CDR3: TGTGCCAGCAGCTTTGGAGGGAGGGAGACCCAGTACTTC. It codes for CASSFGGRETQYF.

The chain recombines TRBV24-1 with TRBJ2-3; 8 bases match TRBD1. The germline V gene encodes CDR1 KGHDR and CDR2 SFDVKD. V dropped 3 bases and J dropped 4; count of bases not matched to a gene: 5. This CDR3 region has 15 residues. CDR3 in amino acids: CATSDTGGQADTQYF. DNA of the CDR3: TGTGCCACCAGTGATACAGGGGGGCAGGCAGATACGCAGTATTTT.

This clone was recorded only once. The rearrangement joins TRBV27 to TRBJ2-7; a weak D match, TRBD2 (5 bases). Between the trimmed V and J ends, which lost 4 bases and 3 bases, there was a span of 10 bases. This CDR3 region has 13 residues. Germline V gene sequence: CDR1 MNHEY, CDR2 SMNVEV (reference sequence). CDR3 DNA sequence: TGTGCCAGCAGTTATTCAGAGGGCTACGAGCAGTACTTC. Its protein product is CASSYSEGYEQYF.

V is TRBV4-3 and J is TRBJ2-1; TRBD2 matches at 9 bases. The germline V gene encodes CDR1 LGHNA and CDR2 YSLEER. The CDR3 sequence is 16 residues long. The V segment lost 0 bases and the J segment 1 base; nucleotides outside the gene matches: 1. For the CDR3, the DNA is TGCGCCAGCAGCCAAGACGCGGGAGGGTCCTACAATGAGCAGTTCTTC. This translates into CASSQDAGGSYNEQFF.

The V and J genes are TRBV7-9 and TRBJ2-1, with 9 bases matching TRBD2. This CDR3 has 16 amino acids. Germline V gene sequence: CDR1 SEHNR, CDR2 FQNEAQ (reference sequence). J lost 3 bases, V lost 1 base, and 4 bases had no gene match. The CDR3 DNA sequence: TGTGCCAGCAGCTTAGGCGGGAGGGTGATCTACAATGAGCAGTTCTTC. Translated: CASSLGGRVIYNEQFF.